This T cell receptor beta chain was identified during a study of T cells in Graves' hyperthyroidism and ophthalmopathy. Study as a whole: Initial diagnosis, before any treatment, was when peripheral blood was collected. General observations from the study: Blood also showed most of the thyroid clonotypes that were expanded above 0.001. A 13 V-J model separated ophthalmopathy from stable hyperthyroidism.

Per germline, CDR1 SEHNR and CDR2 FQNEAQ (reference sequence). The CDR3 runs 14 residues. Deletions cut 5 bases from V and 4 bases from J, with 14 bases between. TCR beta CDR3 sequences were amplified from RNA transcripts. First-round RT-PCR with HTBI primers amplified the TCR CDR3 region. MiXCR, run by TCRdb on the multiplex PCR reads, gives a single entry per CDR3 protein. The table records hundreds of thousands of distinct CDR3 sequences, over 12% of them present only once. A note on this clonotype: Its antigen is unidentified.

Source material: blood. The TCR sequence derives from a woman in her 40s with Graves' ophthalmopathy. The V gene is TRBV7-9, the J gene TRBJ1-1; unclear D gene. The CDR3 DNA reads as TGTGCCAGCAGCCCCCACAGCGGGAGCACTGAAGCTTTCTTT. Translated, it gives CASSPHSGSTEAFF.